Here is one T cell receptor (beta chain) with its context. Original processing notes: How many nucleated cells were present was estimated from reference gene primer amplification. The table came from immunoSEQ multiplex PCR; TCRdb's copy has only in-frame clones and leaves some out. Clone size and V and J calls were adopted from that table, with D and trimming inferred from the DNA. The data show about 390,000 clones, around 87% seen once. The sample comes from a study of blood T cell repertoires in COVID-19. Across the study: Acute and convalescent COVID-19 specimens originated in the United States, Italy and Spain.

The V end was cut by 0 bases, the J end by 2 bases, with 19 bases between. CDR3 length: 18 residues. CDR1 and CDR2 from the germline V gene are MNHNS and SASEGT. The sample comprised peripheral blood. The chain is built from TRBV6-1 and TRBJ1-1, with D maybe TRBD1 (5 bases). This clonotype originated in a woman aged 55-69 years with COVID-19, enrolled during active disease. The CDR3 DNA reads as TGTGCCAGCAGTGAAGCGTTTTTACGCCGGACACCTAACACTGAAGCTTTCTTT. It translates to CASSEAFLRRTPNTEAFF.